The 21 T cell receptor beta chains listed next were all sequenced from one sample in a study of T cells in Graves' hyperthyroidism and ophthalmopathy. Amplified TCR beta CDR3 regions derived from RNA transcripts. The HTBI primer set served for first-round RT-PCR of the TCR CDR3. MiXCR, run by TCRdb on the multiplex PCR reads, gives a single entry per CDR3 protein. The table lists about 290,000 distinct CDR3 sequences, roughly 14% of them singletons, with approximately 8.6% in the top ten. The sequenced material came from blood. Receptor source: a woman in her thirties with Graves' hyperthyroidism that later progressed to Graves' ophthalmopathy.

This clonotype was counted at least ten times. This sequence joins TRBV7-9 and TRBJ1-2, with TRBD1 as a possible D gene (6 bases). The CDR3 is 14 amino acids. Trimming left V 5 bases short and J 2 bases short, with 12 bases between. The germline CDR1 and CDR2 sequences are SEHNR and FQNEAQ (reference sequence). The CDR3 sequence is CASSPQDRNYGYTF. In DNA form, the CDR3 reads TGTGCCAGCAGCCCACAAGACAGGAACTATGGCTACACCTTC.

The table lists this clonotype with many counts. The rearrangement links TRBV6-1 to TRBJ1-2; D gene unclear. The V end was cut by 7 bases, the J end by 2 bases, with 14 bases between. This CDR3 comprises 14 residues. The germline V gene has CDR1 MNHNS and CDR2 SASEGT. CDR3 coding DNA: TGTGCCAGCATGAGTGAAGGGATCAACTATGGCTACACCTTC. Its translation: CASMSEGINYGYTF.

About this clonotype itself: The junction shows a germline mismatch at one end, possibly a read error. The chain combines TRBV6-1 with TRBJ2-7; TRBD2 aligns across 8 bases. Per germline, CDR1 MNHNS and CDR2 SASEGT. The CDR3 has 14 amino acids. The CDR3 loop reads CASSKAGAPGEQYF. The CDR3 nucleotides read TGTGCCAGCAGTAAAGCGGGAGCCCCGGGGGAGCAGTACTTC.

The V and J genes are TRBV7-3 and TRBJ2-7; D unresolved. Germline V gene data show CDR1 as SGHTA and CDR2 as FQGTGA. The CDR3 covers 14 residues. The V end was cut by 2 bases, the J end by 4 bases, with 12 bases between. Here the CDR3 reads CASSLGPPFYEQYF. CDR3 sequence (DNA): TGTGCCAGCAGCTTAGGGCCTCCATTTTACGAGCAGTACTTC.

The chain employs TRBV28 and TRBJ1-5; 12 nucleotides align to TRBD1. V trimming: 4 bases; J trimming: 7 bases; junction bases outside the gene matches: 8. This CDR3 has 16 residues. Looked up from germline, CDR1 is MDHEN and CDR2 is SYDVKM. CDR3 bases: TGTGCCAGCAGTTCCCGGGACAGGGGGCCTGGGCAGCCCCAGCATTTT. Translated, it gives CASSSRDRGPGQPQHF.

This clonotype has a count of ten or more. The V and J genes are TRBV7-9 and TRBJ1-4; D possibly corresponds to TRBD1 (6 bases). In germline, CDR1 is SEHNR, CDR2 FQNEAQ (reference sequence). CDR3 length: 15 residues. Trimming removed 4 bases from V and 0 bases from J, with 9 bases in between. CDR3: CASSSDRATNEKLFF. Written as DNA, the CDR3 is TGTGCCAGCAGCTCGGACAGAGCAACTAATGAAAAACTGTTTTTT.

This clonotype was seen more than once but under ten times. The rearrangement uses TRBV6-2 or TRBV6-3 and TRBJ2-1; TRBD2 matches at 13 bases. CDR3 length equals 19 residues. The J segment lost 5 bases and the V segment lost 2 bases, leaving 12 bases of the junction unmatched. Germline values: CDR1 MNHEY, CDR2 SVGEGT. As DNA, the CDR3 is TGTGCCAGCAGTTACGCTCCCGGGACTAGCGGGACTCTTAACAATGAGCAGTTCTTC. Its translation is CASSYAPGTSGTLNNEQFF.

CDR3 loop: CASSSTPGTDNSPLHF. As DNA, the CDR3 is TGTGCCAGTAGTTCGACCCCCGGGACAGATAATTCACCCCTCCACTTT. This chain joins TRBV19 and TRBJ1-6; 7 bases agree with TRBD1. The ends lost 5 bases at V and 5 bases at J; junction bases unmatched: 9. The CDR3 is made up of 16 amino acids. From germline, CDR1 is LNHDA and CDR2 SQIVND (reference sequence).

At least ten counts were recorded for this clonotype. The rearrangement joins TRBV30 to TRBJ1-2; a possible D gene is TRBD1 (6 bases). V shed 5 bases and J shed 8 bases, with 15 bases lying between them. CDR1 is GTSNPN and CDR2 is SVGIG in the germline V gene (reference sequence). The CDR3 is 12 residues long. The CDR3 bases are TGTGCCTGGGGAACGTTTGGGGGCGGCTACACCTTC. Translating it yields CAWGTFGGGYTF.

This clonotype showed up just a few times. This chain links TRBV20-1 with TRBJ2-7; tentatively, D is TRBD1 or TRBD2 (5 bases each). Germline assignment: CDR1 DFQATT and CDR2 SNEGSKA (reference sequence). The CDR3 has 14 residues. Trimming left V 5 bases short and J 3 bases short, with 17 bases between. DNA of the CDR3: TGCAGTGCTGGAGGTCAGGGATACCTCTACGAGCAGTACTTC. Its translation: CSAGGQGYLYEQYF.

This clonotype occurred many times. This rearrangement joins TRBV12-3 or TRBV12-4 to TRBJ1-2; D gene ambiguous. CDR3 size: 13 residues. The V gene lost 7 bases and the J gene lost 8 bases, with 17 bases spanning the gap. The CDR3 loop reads CASTPEREGGYTF. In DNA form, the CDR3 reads TGTGCCAGCACCCCGGAGAGGGAGGGAGGCTACACCTTC.

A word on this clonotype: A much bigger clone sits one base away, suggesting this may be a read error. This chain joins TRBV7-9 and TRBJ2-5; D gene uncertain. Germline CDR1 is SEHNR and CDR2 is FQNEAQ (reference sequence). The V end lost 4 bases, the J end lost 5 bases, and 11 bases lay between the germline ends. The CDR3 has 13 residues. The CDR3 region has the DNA TGTGCCAGCAGCTCCCCCACCCATGAGACCCAGTACTTC. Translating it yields CASSSPTHETQYF.

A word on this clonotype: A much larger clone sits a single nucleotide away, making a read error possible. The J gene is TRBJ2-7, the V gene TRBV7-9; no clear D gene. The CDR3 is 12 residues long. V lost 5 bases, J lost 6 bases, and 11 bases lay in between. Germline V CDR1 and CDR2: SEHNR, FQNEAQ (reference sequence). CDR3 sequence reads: CASSPNGSEQYF. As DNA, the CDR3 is TGTGCCAGCAGCCCAAACGGTTCCGAGCAGTACTTC.

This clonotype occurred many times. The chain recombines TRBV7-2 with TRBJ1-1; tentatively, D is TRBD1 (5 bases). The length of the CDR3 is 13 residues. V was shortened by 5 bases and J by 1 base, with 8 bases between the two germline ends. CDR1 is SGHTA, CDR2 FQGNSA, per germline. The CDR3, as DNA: TGTGCCAGCAGCACCGGGGCGAACACTGAAGCTTTCTTT. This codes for CASSTGANTEAFF.

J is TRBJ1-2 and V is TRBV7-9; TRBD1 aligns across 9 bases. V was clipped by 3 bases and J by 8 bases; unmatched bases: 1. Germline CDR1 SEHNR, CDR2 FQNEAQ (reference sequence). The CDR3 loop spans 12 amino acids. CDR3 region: CASSLGQGGYTF. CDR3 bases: TGTGCCAGCAGCTTGGGACAGGGCGGCTACACCTTC. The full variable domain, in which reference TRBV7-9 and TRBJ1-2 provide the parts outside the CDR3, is DTGVSQNPRHKITKRGQNVTFRCDPISEHNRLYWYRQTLGQGPEFLTYFQNEAQLEKSRLLSDRFSAERPKGSFSTLEIQRTEQGDSAMYLCASSLGQGGYTFGSGTRLTVV.

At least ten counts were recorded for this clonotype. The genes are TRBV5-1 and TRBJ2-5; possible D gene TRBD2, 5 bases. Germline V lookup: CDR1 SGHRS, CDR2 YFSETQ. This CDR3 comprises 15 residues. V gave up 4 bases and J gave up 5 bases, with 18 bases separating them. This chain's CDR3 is CASSVDSRIRETQYF. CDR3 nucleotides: TGCGCCAGCAGCGTGGACTCTCGAATTAGGGAGACCCAGTACTTC.

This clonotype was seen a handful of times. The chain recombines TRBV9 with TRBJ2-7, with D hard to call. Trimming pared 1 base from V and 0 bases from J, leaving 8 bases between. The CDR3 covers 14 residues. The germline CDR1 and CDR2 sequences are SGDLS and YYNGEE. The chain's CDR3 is CASSVKDASYEQYF. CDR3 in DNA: TGTGCCAGCAGCGTAAAGGACGCCTCCTACGAGCAGTACTTC.

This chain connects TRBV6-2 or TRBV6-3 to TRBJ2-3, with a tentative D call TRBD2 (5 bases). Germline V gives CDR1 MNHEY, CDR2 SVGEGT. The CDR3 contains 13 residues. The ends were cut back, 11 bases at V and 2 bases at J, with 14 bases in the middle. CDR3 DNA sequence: TGTGCCGAGGGCGGGCCATACACAGATACGCAGTATTTT. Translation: CAEGGPYTDTQYF.

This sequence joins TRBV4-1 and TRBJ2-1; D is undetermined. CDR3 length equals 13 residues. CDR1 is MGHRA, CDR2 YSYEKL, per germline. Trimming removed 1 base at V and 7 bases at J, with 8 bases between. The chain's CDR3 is CASSQVLWNEQFF. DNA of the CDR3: TGCGCCAGCAGCCAAGTCTTGTGGAATGAGCAGTTCTTC.

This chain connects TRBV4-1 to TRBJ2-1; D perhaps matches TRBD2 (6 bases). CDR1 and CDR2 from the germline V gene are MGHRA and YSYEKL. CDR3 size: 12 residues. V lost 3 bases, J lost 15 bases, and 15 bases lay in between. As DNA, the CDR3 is TGCGCCAGCAGCCACTCTCTGGAGGGTCGGTTCTTC. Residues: CASSHSLEGRFF.

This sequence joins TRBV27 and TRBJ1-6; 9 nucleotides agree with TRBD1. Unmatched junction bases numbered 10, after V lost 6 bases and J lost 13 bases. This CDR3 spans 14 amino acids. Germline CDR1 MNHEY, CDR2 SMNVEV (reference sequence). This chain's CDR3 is CASSQRQGEGPLHF. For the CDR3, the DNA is TGTGCCAGCAGCCAGAGACAGGGGGAAGGGCCCCTCCACTTT.